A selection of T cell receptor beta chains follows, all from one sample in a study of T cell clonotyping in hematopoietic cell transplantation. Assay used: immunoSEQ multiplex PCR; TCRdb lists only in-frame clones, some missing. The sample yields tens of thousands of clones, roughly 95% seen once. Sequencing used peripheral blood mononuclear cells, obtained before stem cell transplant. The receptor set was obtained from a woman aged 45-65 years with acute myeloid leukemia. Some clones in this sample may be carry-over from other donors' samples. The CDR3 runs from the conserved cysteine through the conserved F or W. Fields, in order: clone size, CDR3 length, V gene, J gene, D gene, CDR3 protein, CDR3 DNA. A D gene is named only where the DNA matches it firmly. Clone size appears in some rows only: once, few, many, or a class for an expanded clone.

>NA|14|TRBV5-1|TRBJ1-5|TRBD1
CASSNQGGNQPQHF
TGCGCCAGCAGCAACCAGGGGGGCAATCAGCCCCAGCATTTT
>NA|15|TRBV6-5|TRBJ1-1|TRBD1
CASSYRTGGYTEAFF
TGTGCCAGCAGTTACCGGACAGGGGGGTACACTGAAGCTTTCTTT
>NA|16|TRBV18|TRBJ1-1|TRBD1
CASSPWTGEMNTEAFF
TGTGCCAGCTCACCATGGACAGGGGAAATGAACACTGAAGCTTTCTTT
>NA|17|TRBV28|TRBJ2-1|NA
CASSTPYLARSYNEQFF
TGTGCCAGCAGTACCCCATATCTAGCGCGCTCCTACAATGAGCAGTTCTTC
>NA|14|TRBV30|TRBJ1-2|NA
CAWLSGPPRDGYTF
TGTGCCTGGCTATCGGGGCCTCCTCGGGATGGCTACACCTTC
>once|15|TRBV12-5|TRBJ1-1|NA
CASGANRALNTEAFF
TGTGCTAGTGGTGCCAACAGGGCGCTGAACACTGAAGCTTTCTTT
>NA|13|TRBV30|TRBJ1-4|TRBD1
CAWRDRSSEKLFF
TGTGCCTGGAGGGACAGGTCCTCTGAAAAACTGTTTTTT
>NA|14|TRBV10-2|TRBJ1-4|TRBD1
CASSITRGNEKLFF
TGCGCCAGCAGTATTACCAGGGGGAATGAAAAACTGTTTTTT
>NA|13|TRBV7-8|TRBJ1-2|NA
CASSLDRVEGYTF
TGTGCCAGCAGCTTAGACAGGGTGGAGGGCTACACCTTC
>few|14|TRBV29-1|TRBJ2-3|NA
CSVGLRTSTDTQYF
TGCAGCGTTGGACTTAGGACTAGCACAGATACGCAGTATTTT
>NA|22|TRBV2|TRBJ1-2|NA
CASIRGLPEGYTFGRLPEGYTF
NA
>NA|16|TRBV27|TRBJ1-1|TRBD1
CASSSRQGAGNTEAFF
TGTGCCAGCAGTTCCCGGCAGGGGGCTGGAAACACTGAAGCTTTCTTT
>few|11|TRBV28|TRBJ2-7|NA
CASSSAVEQYF
TGTGCCAGCAGTTCCGCAGTCGAGCAGTACTTC
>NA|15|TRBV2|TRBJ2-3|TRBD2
CASSARLAGANTQYF
TGTGCCAGCAGCGCACGACTAGCGGGAGCGAATACGCAGTATTTT
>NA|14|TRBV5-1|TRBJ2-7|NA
CASSLEAEPYEQYF
TGCGCCAGCAGCTTGGAAGCGGAACCATACGAGCAGTACTTC
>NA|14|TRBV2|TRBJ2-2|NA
CASIRQGDPGELFF
TGTGCCAGCATAAGGCAGGGAGACCCCGGGGAGCTGTTTTTT
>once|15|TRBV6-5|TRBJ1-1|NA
CASSYSGAANTEAFF
TGTGCCAGCAGTTACTCGGGGGCCGCGAACACTGAAGCTTTCTTT
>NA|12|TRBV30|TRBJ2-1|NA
CAWSGLADEQFF
TGTGCCTGGAGTGGTTTAGCGGATGAGCAGTTCTTC
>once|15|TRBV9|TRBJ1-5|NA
CASSRNPGSNQPQHF
TGTGCCAGCAGCAGAAATCCGGGGAGCAATCAGCCCCAGCATTTT
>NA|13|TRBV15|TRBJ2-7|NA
CATSMDISYEQYF
TGTGCCACCAGCATGGACATTTCCTACGAGCAGTACTTC
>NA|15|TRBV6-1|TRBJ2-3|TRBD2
CASSAGGGSTDTQYF
TGTGCCAGCAGTGCTGGGGGGGGAAGCACAGATACGCAGTATTTT
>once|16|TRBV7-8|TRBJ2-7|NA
CASSFGTGEGTYEQYF
TGTGCCAGCAGCTTCGGGACGGGAGAGGGAACCTACGAGCAGTACTTC
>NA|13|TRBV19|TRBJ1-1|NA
CASSKGRSTEAFF
TGTGCCAGTAGTAAGGGCAGAAGTACTGAAGCTTTCTTT
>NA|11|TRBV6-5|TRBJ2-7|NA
CASRNLYEQYF
TGTGCCAGTCGCAATCTATACGAGCAGTACTTC
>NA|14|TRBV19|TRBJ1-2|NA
CASSNRQALYGYTF
TGTGCCAGTAGTAACCGACAGGCCCTATATGGCTACACCTTC
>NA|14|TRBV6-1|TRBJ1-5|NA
CASSELGAGQPQHF
TGTGCCAGCAGTGAGTTGGGGGCAGGACAGCCCCAGCATTTT
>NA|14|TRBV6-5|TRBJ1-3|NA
CASSYMGAGNTIYF
TGTGCCAGCAGTTACATGGGGGCTGGAAACACCATATATTTT
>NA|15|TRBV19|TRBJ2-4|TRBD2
CASSSLAEAKNIQYF
TGTGCCAGTAGTAGTCTAGCGGAAGCCAAAAACATTCAGTACTTC
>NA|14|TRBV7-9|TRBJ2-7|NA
CASTESGISYEQYF
TGTGCCAGCACGGAATCGGGCATCTCCTACGAGCAGTACTTC
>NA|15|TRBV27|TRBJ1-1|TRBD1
CASSFAPGQGAAAFF
TGTGCCAGCAGTTTTGCACCGGGACAGGGGGCTGCGGCTTTCTTT
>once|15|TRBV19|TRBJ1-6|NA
CASSRGPSGNSPLHF
TGTGCCAGTAGTAGGGGTCCCTCGGGTAATTCACCCCTCCACTTT
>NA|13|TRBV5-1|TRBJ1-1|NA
CASSLELDTEAFF
TGCGCCAGCAGCTTGGAACTGGACACTGAAGCTTTCTTT
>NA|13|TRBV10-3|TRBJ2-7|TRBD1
CAISPGQGYEQYF
TGTGCCATCAGCCCGGGACAGGGGTACGAGCAGTACTTC
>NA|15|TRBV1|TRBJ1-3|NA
CTSSQDLAKRDTIYF
TGCACCAGCAGCCAAGACCTCGCAAAACGAGACACCATATATTTT
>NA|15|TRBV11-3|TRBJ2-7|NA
CASSLDPGDAYEQYF
TGTGCCAGCAGCTTAGATCCAGGGGACGCCTACGAGCAGTACTTC
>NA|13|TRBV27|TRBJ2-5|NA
CASSTTRVETQYF
TGTGCCAGCTCCACCACACGGGTCGAGACCCAGTACTTC
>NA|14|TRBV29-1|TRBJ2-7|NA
CSVVGGDFSYEQYF
TGCAGCGTTGTAGGGGGAGACTTCTCCTACGAGCAGTACTTC
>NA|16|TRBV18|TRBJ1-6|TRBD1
CASSPIPVDRPLTLHF
TGTGCCAGCTCACCTATCCCTGTGGACAGGCCGTTGACCCTCCACTTT
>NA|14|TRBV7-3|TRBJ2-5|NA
CASSSFGVGETQYF
TGTGCCAGCAGCTCATTCGGGGTCGGGGAGACCCAGTACTTC
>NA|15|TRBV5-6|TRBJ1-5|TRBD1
CASSPATGPAQPQHF
TGTGCCAGCAGCCCCGCGACAGGGCCCGCTCAGCCCCAGCATTTT
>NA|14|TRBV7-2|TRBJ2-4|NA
CASSLAPGSNIQYF
TGTGCCAGCAGCTTAGCGCCAGGGTCCAACATTCAGTACTTC
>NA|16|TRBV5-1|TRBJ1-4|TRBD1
CASSVDRGSSNEKLFF
TGCGCCAGCAGCGTGGACAGGGGGTCGTCTAATGAAAAACTGTTTTTT
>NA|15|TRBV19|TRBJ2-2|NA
CASSWTPLNTGELFF
TGTGCCAGTAGTTGGACCCCATTGAACACCGGGGAGCTGTTTTTT
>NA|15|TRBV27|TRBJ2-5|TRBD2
CASSFLSGRLETQYF
TGTGCCAGCAGTTTCCTCAGCGGGAGGTTGGAGACCCAGTACTTC
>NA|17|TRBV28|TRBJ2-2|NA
CASSFRHRDFRSGELFF
TGTGCCAGCAGTTTCCGACACAGGGATTTTAGGTCCGGGGAGCTGTTTTTT
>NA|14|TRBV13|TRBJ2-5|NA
CASSQTGYAETQYF
TGTGCCAGCAGCCAGACTGGCTACGCGGAGACCCAGTACTTC
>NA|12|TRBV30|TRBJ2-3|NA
CAWSVMGDTQYF
TGTGCCTGGAGTGTAATGGGGGATACGCAGTATTTT
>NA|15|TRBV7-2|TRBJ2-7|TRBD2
CASSLGAAGDYEQYF
TGTGCCAGCAGCTTAGGGGCAGCGGGAGACTACGAGCAGTACTTC
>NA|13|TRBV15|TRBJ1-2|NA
CATSSPPYPGYTF
TGTGCCACCAGCAGTCCCCCGTACCCTGGCTACACCTTC
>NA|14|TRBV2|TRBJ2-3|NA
CASRTGGSTDTQYF
TGTGCCAGCAGGACCGGAGGGAGCACAGATACGCAGTATTTT
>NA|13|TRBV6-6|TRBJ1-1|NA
CASSYSEDTEAFF
TGTGCCAGCAGTTACTCGGAGGATACTGAAGCTTTCTTT
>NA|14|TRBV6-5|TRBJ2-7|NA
CASSYEGGTYEQYF
TGTGCCAGCAGTTACGAGGGCGGCACCTACGAGCAGTACTTC
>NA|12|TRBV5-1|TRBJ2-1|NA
CASSLGGNEQFF
TGCGCCAGCAGCTTGGGTGGGAATGAGCAGTTCTTC
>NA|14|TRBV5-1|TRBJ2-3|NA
CASSPEEDTDTQYF
TGCGCCAGCAGCCCGGAGGAAGACACAGATACGCAGTATTTT
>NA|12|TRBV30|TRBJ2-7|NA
CAFGHMSYEQYF
TGTGCCTTTGGACATATGTCCTACGAGCAGTACTTC
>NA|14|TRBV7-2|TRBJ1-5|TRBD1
CASSWTGLNQPQHF
TGTGCCAGCAGCTGGACAGGGCTCAATCAGCCCCAGCATTTT
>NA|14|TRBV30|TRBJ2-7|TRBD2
CACSARTSPHEQYF
TGTGCCTGCTCCGCCCGGACTAGCCCCCACGAGCAGTACTTC
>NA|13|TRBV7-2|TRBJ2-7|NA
CASSLGFGGEQYF
TGTGCCAGCAGCTTGGGCTTTGGAGGCGAGCAGTACTTC
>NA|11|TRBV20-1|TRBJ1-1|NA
CRKTDNTEAFF
TGCAGGAAGACAGACAACACTGAAGCTTTCTTT
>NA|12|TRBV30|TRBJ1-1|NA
CAWNLIGTEAFF
TGTGCCTGGAATTTGATAGGCACTGAAGCTTTCTTT